This T cell receptor (beta chain) is from a study of beta chain features in type 1 diabetes. Study observations and caveats: The question left open here concerned HLA type influencing TCRB rearrangement. Shorter TCRB CDR3s, moderately but significantly so, marked every one of the four CD4+ subsets in Type 1 diabetes patients. Short templates might get an advantage during PCR, and this would be equal in patients and controls.

The V gene's germline CDR1 is SGHTA and CDR2 FQGNSA. This CDR3 spans 15 amino acids. J lost 6 bases, V lost 8 bases, and 6 bases had no gene match. As every portion of the isolated RNA was reverse transcribed, the sequencing read expressed TCRB transcripts. Read counts averaged around 3.9 million for samples of naive, central memory and regulatory T cells. Profiling relied on immunoSEQ multiplex PCR, and the TCRdb table lists in-frame clones only, not all of them. The sample records some 350,000 clones, about 14% being singletons. Regarding this clone: Its antigen is unidentified.

This sequence originates from a woman under 30 with type 1 diabetes. V usage is TRBV7-2 and J usage is TRBJ2-1; 14 bases fit TRBD2. Material: naive CD4+ T cells from blood. The CDR3 DNA is TGTGCCAGCCGACTAGCGGGAGGGCCGGTCAATGAGCAGTTCTTC. Protein sequence: CASRLAGGPVNEQFF.